The T cell receptor beta chain described here comes from a study of graft-versus-host responses after intestinal transplantation. Regarding the study as a whole: There was an association between peak levels of circulating GvH clones and early post-transplant HvG declines.

The protocol was immunoSEQ multiplex PCR, while the TCRdb copy is restricted to in-frame clones and leaves out a portion. The sample records roughly 120,000 clones, around 94% being singletons. Remarks on this clone: Its antigen is unknown.

The sequence came from a human donor who was the organ donor for an intestinal transplant. The material was unstimulated CD8+ T cells sorted from spleen or lymph node cells, obtained before transplant.

CDR3 DNA sequence: TGTGCCAGCAGCGCTCAGACAGGGGCCAATCAGCCCCAGCATTTT. Its protein is CASSAQTGANQPQHF. The chain carries TRBV7-2 and TRBJ1-5, with 8 bases identical to TRBD1. This CDR3 has 15 residues. V was clipped by 5 bases and J by 3 bases; unmatched bases: 6. In germline, CDR1 is SGHTA, CDR2 FQGNSA.